These 7 T cell receptor beta chains came from one sample sequenced in a study of identical twins. TCRdb ran MiXCR on the 5' RACE reads and lists one entry per CDR3 protein. The sample has 750,000 to 950,000 distinct CDR3 sequences; roughly an eighth are singletons. These data were also filed under a second study, of yellow fever vaccine responses in identical twins.

Sequencing input: PBMCs. The receptors shown here come from a woman younger than 35 in good health.

This clonotype has only a few counts. CDR3: CASSLAGTSLAFF. The CDR3 DNA is TGTGCCAGCAGCTTAGCAGGGACTAGTTTGGCTTTCTTT. The chain carries TRBV7-9 and TRBJ1-1; tentatively, D is TRBD1 (5 bases). The CDR3 is made up of 13 amino acids. V gave up 0 bases and J gave up 11 bases, with 13 bases separating them. Germline V gives CDR1 SEHNR, CDR2 FQNEAQ (reference sequence).

The chain links TRBV27 to TRBJ2-1; tentatively, D is TRBD1 or TRBD2 (6 bases each). CDR3 length: 15 residues. Germline V gene data show CDR1 as MNHEY and CDR2 as SMNVEV (reference sequence). Trimming left V 4 bases short and J 8 bases short, with 18 bases between. The CDR3 DNA sequence: TGTGCCAGCAGTTGGGGGCTTGGGGGGATCGATGAGCAGTTCTTC. Translating gives CASSWGLGGIDEQFF.

The table lists this clonotype with a few counts. The chain uses TRBV12-3 or TRBV12-4 and TRBJ1-4, with TRBD1 matching over 8 bases. This CDR3 has 14 residues. Germline trimming cut 3 bases from V and 5 bases from J; bases unmatched to any gene: 2. CDR3: CASSFSGGNEKLFF. The DNA for the CDR3 is TGTGCCAGCAGTTTCTCAGGGGGCAATGAAAAACTGTTTTTT.

V usage is TRBV20-1 and J usage is TRBJ2-1, with 13 bases identical to TRBD2. The CDR3 loop spans 11 amino acids. J lost 15 bases, V lost 6 bases, and 5 bases had no gene match. The germline V gene encodes CDR1 DFQATT and CDR2 SNEGSKA (reference sequence). The CDR3 bases are TGCAGTGCCGAACTAGCGGGAGGGGTGTTCTTC. Translating gives CSAELAGGVFF.

The chain uses TRBV12-3 or TRBV12-4 and TRBJ1-2; D gene ambiguous. This CDR3 is built from 15 residues. The V end was cut by 3 bases, the J end by 6 bases, with 17 bases between. CDR3 sequence reads: CASSFPGSGRNGYTF. The CDR3 DNA follows: TGTGCCAGCAGTTTTCCAGGTTCGGGTAGGAATGGCTACACCTTC.

This clonotype was found many times. The chain couples TRBV4-2 to TRBJ2-2; 8 bases fit TRBD1. The germline gives CDR1 LGHNA, CDR2 YNFKEQ. The ends lost 2 bases at V and 3 bases at J; junction bases unmatched: 5. There are 16 residues in the CDR3. The CDR3 spells CASSQLRGRYTGELFF. The CDR3, as DNA: TGTGCCAGCAGCCAACTCAGGGGGCGGTACACCGGGGAGCTGTTTTTT.

This sequence joins TRBV28 and TRBJ2-7, with unresolved D. Per germline, CDR1 MDHEN and CDR2 SYDVKM. CDR3 length: 12 residues. The V end was cut by 6 bases, the J end by 7 bases, with 13 bases between. As DNA, the CDR3 is TGTGCCAGCAGCCCATCGGTGGGGGAGCAGTACGTC. Translated: CASSPSVGEQYV.